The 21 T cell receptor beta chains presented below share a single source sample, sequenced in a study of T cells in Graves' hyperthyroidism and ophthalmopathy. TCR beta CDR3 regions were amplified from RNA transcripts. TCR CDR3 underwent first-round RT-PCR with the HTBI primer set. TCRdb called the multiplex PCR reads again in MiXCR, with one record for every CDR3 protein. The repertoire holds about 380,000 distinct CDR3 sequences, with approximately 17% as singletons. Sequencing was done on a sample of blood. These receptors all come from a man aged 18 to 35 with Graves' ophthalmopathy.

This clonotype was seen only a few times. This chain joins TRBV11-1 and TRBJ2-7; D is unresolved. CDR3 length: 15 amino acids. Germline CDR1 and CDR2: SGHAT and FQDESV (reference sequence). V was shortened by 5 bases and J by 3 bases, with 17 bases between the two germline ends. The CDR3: CASSPHPVGLYEQYF. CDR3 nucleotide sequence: TGTGCCAGCAGCCCTCACCCCGTCGGTCTCTACGAGCAGTACTTC.

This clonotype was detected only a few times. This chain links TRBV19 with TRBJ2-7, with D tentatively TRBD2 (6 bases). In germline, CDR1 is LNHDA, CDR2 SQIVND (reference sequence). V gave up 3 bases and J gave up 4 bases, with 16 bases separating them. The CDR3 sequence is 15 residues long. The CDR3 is CASSIRDSSRYEQYF. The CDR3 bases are TGTGCCAGTAGTATCCGGGACTCCTCGAGGTACGAGCAGTACTTC.

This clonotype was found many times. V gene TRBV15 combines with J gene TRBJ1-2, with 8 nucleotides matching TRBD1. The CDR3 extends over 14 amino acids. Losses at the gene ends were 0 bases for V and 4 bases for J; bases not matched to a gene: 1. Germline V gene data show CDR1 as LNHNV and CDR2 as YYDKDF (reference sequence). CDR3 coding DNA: TGTGCCACCAGCAGAGAAGGGACAGGCTATGGCTACACCTTC. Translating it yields CATSREGTGYGYTF.

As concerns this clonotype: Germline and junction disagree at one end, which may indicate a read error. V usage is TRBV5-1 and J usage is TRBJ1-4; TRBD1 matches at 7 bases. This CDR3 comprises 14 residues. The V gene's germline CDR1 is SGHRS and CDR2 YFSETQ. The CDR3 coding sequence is TGTGCCAGCAACCCGGAGACAGGGAGTGGAAAACTGTTTTTT. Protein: CASNPETGSGKLFF.

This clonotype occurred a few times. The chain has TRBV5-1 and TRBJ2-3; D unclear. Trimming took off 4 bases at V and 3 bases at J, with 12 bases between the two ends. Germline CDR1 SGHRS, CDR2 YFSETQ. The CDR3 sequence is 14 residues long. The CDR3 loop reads CASSPEVPTDTQYF. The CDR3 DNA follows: TGCGCCAGCAGCCCCGAGGTTCCGACAGATACGCAGTATTTT. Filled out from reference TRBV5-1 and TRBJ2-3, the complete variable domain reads KAGVTQTPRYLIKTRGQQVTLSCSPISGHRSVSWYQQTPGQGLQFLFEYFSETQRNKGNFPGRFSGRQFSNSRSEMNVSTLELGDSALYLCASSPEVPTDTQYFGPGTRLTVL.

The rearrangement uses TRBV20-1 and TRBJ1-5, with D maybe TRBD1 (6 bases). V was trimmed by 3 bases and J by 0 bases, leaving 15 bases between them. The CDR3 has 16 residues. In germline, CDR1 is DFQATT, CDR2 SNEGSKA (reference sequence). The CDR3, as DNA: TGCAGTGCTAGGAGCCCTAGGACAGATAGCAATCAGCCCCAGCATTTT. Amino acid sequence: CSARSPRTDSNQPQHF.

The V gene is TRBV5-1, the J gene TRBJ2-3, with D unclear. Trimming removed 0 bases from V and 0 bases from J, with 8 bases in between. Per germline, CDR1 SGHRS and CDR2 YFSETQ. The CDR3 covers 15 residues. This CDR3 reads CASSLAKGSTDTQYF. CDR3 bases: TGCGCCAGCAGCTTGGCCAAAGGTAGCACAGATACGCAGTATTTT. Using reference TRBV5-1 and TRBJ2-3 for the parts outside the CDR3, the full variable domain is KAGVTQTPRYLIKTRGQQVTLSCSPISGHRSVSWYQQTPGQGLQFLFEYFSETQRNKGNFPGRFSGRQFSNSRSEMNVSTLELGDSALYLCASSLAKGSTDTQYFGPGTRLTVL.

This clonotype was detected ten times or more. The chain's CDR3 is CASSLDPTGWGTEAFF. Written as DNA, the CDR3 is TGTGCCAGCAGCTTAGACCCGACAGGGTGGGGCACTGAAGCTTTCTTT. This sequence joins TRBV7-2 and TRBJ1-1, with TRBD1 identical over 7 bases. This CDR3 region has 16 residues. The germline gives CDR1 SGHTA, CDR2 FQGNSA. V shed 1 base, J shed 4 bases, and the junction held 9 bases outside the gene matches.

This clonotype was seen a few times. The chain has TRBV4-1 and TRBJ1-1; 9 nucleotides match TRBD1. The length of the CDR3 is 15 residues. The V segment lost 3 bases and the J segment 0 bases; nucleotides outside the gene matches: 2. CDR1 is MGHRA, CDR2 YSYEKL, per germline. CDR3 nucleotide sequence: TGCGCCAGCAGCCAGGGGACAGGGTTGAACACTGAAGCTTTCTTT. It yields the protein CASSQGTGLNTEAFF.

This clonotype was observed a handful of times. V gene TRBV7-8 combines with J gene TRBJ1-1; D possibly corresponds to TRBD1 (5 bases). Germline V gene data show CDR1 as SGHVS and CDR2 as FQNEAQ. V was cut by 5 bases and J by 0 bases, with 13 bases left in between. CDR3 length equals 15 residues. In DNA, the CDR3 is TGTGCCAGCAGCAATACCGGGACGGTGAACACTGAAGCTTTCTTT. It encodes CASSNTGTVNTEAFF.

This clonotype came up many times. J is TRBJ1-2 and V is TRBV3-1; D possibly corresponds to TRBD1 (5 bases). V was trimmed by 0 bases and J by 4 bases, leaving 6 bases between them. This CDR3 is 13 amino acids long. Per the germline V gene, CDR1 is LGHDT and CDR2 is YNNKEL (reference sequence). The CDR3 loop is CASSQDQGYGYTF. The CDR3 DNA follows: TGTGCCAGCAGCCAAGACCAGGGCTATGGCTACACCTTC.

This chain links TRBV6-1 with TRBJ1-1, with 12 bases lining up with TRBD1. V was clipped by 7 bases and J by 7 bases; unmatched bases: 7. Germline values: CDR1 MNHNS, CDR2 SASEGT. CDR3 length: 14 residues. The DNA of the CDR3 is TGTGCCAGCACGCCCGGGGACAGGGGGCTTGAAGCTTTCTTT. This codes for CASTPGDRGLEAFF.

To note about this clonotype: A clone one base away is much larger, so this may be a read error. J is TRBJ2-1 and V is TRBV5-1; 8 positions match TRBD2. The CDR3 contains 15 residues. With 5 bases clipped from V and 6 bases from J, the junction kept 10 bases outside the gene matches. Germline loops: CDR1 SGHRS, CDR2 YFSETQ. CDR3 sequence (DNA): TGCGCCAGCAGTTCTGAGGGACTAGACTGCAATGAGCAGTTCTTC. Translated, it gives CASSSEGLDCNEQFF.

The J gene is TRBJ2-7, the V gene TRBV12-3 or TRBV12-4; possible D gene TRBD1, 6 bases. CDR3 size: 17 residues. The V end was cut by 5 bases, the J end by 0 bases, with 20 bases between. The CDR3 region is CASSIRTNGQLSYEQYF. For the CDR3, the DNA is TGTGCCAGCAGTATACGAACCAACGGACAGCTCTCCTACGAGCAGTACTTC.

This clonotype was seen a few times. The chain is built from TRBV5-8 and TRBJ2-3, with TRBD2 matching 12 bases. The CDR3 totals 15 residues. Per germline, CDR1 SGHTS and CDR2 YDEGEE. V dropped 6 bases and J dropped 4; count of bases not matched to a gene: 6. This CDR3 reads CASTLAGGPADTQYF. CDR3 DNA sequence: TGTGCCAGCACCCTAGCGGGAGGGCCCGCAGATACGCAGTATTTT.

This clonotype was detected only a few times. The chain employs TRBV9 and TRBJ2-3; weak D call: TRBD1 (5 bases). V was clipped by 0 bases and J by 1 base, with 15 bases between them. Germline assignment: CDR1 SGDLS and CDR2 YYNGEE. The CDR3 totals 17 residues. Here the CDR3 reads CASSVVDSLTRTDTQYF. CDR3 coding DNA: TGTGCCAGCAGCGTAGTAGACAGCTTAACCCGCACAGATACGCAGTATTTT.

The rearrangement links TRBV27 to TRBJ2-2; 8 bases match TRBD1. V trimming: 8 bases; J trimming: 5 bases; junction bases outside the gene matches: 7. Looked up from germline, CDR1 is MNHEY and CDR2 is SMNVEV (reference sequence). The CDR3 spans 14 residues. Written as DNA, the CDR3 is TGTGCCAGCGCCAGGACAGGGCAAACCGGGGAGCTGTTTTTT. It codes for CASARTGQTGELFF.

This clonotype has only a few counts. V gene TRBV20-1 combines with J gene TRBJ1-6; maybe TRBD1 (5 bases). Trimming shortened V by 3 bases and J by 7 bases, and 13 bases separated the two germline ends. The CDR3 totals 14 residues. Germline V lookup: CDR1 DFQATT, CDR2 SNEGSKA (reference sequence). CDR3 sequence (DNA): TGCAGTGCTAGGGGGGACCTAGGAAATTCACCCCTCCACTTT. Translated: CSARGDLGNSPLHF.

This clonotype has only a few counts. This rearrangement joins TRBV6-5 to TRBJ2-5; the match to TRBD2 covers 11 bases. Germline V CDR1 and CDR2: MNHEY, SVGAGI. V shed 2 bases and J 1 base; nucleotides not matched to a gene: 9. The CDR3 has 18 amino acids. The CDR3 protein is CASSYTGSSGGTQETQYF. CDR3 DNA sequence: TGTGCCAGCAGTTACACCGGTTCTAGCGGGGGGACCCAAGAGACCCAGTACTTC.

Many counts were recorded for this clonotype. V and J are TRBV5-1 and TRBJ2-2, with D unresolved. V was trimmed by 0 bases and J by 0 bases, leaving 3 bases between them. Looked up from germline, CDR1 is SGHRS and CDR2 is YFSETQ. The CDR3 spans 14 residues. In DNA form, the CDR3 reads TGCGCCAGCAGCTTGGGACCGAACACCGGGGAGCTGTTTTTT. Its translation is CASSLGPNTGELFF.

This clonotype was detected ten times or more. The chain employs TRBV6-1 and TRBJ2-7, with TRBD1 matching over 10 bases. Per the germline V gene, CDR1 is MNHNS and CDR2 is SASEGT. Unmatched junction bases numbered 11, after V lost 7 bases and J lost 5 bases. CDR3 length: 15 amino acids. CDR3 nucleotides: TGTGCCAGCAACCGACGAGACAGGGGGCAAGACGAGCAGTACTTC. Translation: CASNRRDRGQDEQYF.